This TCR beta chain originates from a study of shared clonotypes between healthy human individuals. This clone has just one count. As yet, its antigen is unknown. The study, taken as a whole, reports: Clonotype sharing across several donors was observed for 4.5% to 6.5% of naive CD4 clonotypes.

Germline V lookup: CDR1 SGHRS, CDR2 YFSETQ. V lost 4 bases and J lost 4; bases outside the gene matches: 9. This CDR3 is built from 17 residues. Using immunoSEQ multiplex PCR, the repertoire was profiled, and TCRdb retains in-frame clones only, with some absent. The sample holds over 850,000 clones, about 80% seen once. This TCR was sampled from a man between 18 and 29 years old in good health. Some clones in this sample may be carry-over from other donors' samples. The sequenced sample was memory CD4+ T cells from PBMCs. Subset reported: CD45RA-negative fraction. The genes are TRBV5-1 and TRBJ2-2, with 11 bases aligning to TRBD2. The CDR3 reads CASSGGQGLAATGELFF. CDR3 bases: TGCGCCAGCAGCGGCGGACAGGGACTAGCGGCCACCGGGGAGCTGTTTTTT. Combining the CDR3 with reference TRBV5-1 and TRBJ2-2 gives the whole variable domain KAGVTQTPRYLIKTRGQQVTLSCSPISGHRSVSWYQQTPGQGLQFLFEYFSETQRNKGNFPGRFSGRQFSNSRSEMNVSTLELGDSALYLCASSGGQGLAATGELFFGEGSRLTVL.